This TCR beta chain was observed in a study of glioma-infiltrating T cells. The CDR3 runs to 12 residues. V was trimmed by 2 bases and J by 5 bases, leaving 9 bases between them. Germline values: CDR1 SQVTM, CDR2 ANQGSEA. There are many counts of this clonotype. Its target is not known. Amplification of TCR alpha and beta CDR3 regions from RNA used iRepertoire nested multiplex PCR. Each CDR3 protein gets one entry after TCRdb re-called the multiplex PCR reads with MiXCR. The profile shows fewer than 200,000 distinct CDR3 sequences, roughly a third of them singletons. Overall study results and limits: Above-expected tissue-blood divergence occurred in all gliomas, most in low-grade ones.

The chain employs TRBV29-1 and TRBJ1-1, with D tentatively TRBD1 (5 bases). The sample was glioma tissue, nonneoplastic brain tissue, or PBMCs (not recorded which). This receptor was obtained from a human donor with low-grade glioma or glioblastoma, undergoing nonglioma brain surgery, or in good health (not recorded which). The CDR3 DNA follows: TGCAGCGTTGAAAGGGGTCGGACTGAAGCTTTCTTT. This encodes CSVERGRTEAFF.